One and the same sample provided the 6 T cell receptor beta chains below, sequenced in a study of Graves' ophthalmopathy and Graves' hyperthyroidism. RNA transcripts served as template for amplifying TCR beta CDR3 sequences. In the first round, RT-PCR was carried out with HTBI primers, and a multiplex PCR formed the second round. Each CDR3 protein gets one entry after TCRdb re-called the multiplex PCR reads with MiXCR. Of 400,000 or so distinct CDR3 sequences in the sample, 15% to 20% were seen once. The specimen sequenced was peripheral blood. The origin of the receptors is an adult woman with stable Graves' hyperthyroidism.

There are many counts of this clonotype. The chain employs TRBV27 and TRBJ1-1; 11 nucleotides match TRBD1. Per germline, CDR1 MNHEY and CDR2 SMNVEV (reference sequence). Trimming at V came to 6 bases and at J to 4 bases, leaving 7 bases not matched to a gene. The CDR3 extends over 15 amino acids. The CDR3 spells CASRIGQGARTEAFF. CDR3 nucleotides: TGTGCCAGCAGAATAGGACAGGGGGCGCGCACTGAAGCTTTCTTT.

V usage is TRBV29-1 and J usage is TRBJ2-7; 9 bases agree with TRBD1. The CDR3 sequence is 13 residues long. V was pared by 5 bases and J by 4 bases, with 6 bases of the junction left unmatched. Germline CDR1 reads SQVTM; CDR2 reads ANQGSEA. The CDR3 sequence is CSVRTGGTYEQYF. CDR3 DNA: TGCAGCGTTCGAACAGGGGGCACTTACGAGCAGTACTTC.

This clonotype appeared many times. The V call is TRBV28, the J call TRBJ1-1; TRBD1 might be the D (5 bases). Germline-derived CDR1 and CDR2 are MDHEN and SYDVKM. The CDR3 is made up of 15 amino acids. Trimming removed 2 bases at V and 1 base at J, with 11 bases between. The CDR3 is CASSLILQGNTEAFF. CDR3 in DNA: TGTGCCAGCAGTTTAATCCTTCAGGGGAACACTGAAGCTTTCTTT.

The V gene is TRBV15, the J gene TRBJ2-7; perhaps TRBD2 as D (6 bases). Germline V lookup: CDR1 LNHNV, CDR2 YYDKDF (reference sequence). V lost 1 base to trimming and J lost 2 bases, with 12 bases between them. There are 15 residues in the CDR3. CDR3 sequence reads: CATSRGGIQTYEQYF. CDR3 in DNA: TGTGCCACCAGCAGAGGCGGGATCCAAACCTACGAGCAGTACTTC. The whole variable domain, remainder taken from reference TRBV15 and TRBJ2-7, is DAMVIQNPRYQVTQFGKPVTLSCSQTLNHNVMYWYQQKSSQAPKLLFHYYDKDFNNEADTPDNFQSRRPNTSFCFLDIRSPGLGDTAMYLCATSRGGIQTYEQYFGPGTRLTVT.

This clonotype came up many times. The chain carries TRBV28 and TRBJ1-2; the D is unclear. V gave up 5 bases and J gave up 0 bases, with 19 bases separating them. The CDR3 totals 17 residues. From germline, CDR1 is MDHEN and CDR2 SYDVKM. The CDR3 region is CASSPLRGQSANYGYTF. CDR3 nucleotide sequence: TGTGCCAGCAGTCCCCTCCGAGGGCAGTCCGCTAACTATGGCTACACCTTC.

This clonotype was observed a few times. V is TRBV11-2 and J is TRBJ1-2; no firm D call. Trimming removed 3 bases from V and 2 bases from J, with 10 bases in between. The CDR3 length is 14 residues. Germline lookup yields CDR1 SGHAT and CDR2 FQNNGV. The DNA of the CDR3 is TGTGCCAGCAGCTTGGACCACTTAAACTATGGCTACACCTTC. It yields the protein CASSLDHLNYGYTF.